Listed below are T cell receptor beta chains from one sample, sequenced in a study of T cell responses to AZD1222 COVID-19 vaccine. Sequencing used immunoSEQ multiplex PCR; TCRdb keeps in-frame clones, though not all of them. The sample gives 66,000 or so clones, 79% of which show up once; around 25% is in the top ten. The sample in question was peripheral blood, obtained on day 0 of MenACWY control vaccination. These receptors originate from an adult in good health. The conserved cysteine and the conserved F or W are not part of the CDR3 here. The D gene is left open where the match is weak.

D gene: TRBD1
J gene: TRBJ1-2
V gene: TRBV6-5
CDR3 protein: ASRPTGTGVYGYT

D gene: -
J gene: TRBJ1-5
V gene: TRBV12-3/TRBV12-4
CDR3 protein: ASSRTQGQPQH

D gene: TRBD1
J gene: TRBJ1-2
V gene: TRBV4-1
CDR3 protein: ASSQTRQGDNYGYT

D gene: -
J gene: TRBJ2-2
V gene: TRBV4-3
CDR3 protein: ASSQDWPITGELF

D gene: TRBD2
J gene: TRBJ2-1
V gene: TRBV5-8
CDR3 protein: ASSLMGLAGIGSYNEQF

D gene: -
J gene: TRBJ2-2
V gene: TRBV4-2
CDR3 protein: ASSLGTHTGELF

D gene: -
J gene: TRBJ1-1
V gene: TRBV2
CDR3 protein: ASRGTVNTEAF

D gene: TRBD2
J gene: TRBJ2-1
V gene: TRBV25-1
CDR3 protein: ASSGRLAGYNEQF

D gene: TRBD1
J gene: TRBJ1-2
V gene: TRBV30
CDR3 protein: AWGQGDGYT

D gene: -
J gene: TRBJ2-6
V gene: TRBV9
CDR3 protein: ASSVGSGANVLT